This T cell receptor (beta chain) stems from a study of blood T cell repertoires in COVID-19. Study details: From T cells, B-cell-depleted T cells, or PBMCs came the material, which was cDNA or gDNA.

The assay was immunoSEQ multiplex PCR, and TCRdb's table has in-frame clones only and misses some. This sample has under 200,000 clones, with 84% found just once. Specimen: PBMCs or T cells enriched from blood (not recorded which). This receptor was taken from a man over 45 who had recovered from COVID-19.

The CDR3 sequence is CASSLDWASGPPGAKNIQYF. The CDR3 DNA is TGCGCCAGCAGCTTGGATTGGGCTAGCGGTCCTCCGGGGGCCAAAAACATTCAGTACTTC. This chain connects TRBV5-1 to TRBJ2-4, with TRBD2 matching over 7 bases. The J segment lost 1 base and the V segment lost 0 bases, leaving 16 bases of the junction unmatched. Germline CDR1 reads SGHRS; CDR2 reads YFSETQ. CDR3 size: 20 residues.